Detailed here is one TCR beta chain. Its antigen remains undetermined. Per-base qualities were not stored, and no clone one base away is much larger. The donors were some 39 Caucasian individuals from Russia, aged 6 to 90 years, who were systemically healthy. About 9.1 milliliters of peripheral blood were collected from each donor into EDTA-treated Vacutainer tubes. Ficoll-Paque density-gradient centrifugation was used to isolate PBMCs, with at least 6.5 million obtained per sample. Total RNA was extracted from PBMCs with Trizol reagent, with at least 5.5 micrograms obtained per sample. Naive CD45RAhigh/CD27high T cell percentages were measured by flow cytometry on a PBMC aliquot from every donor. The method behind the library was 5' RACE. Reads for this sample came from an Illumina HiSeq 2500. A second PCR of about 7 to 12 cycles was run with a J-beta primer mix and a sample-barcoded 5' primer. A template-switch 5' adaptor carrying 12 random nucleotides introduced a unique molecular identifier onto each TCR beta cDNA molecule. At least 2.5 million CDR3-containing paired-end reads were obtained from each sample. The Mint cDNA synthesis kit, primed by a TRBC-specific oligonucleotide, was used to synthesize first-strand cDNA from all RNA. Following uracil-DNA glycosylase treatment, all cDNA underwent a first 18-cycle PCR with the universal primers M1SS and BC2_uni_R. On the study's bioinformatics: For normalization, 1 million high-quality reads were randomly selected from each sample, with every read carrying a distinct molecular identifier. Instead of being binned into consensus sequences, reads with shared molecular identifiers were discarded. MiTCR, with a Q25 quality threshold and the strictest error-elimination algorithm, was used for CDR3 identification, clonotype clustering and error correction. Lower-bound total TCR beta diversity was estimated with a nonparametric unseen species model using Euler transformation. Starting from the raw public reads, TCRdb applied fastp trimming at Q25, assembled clones with MiXCR and retained in-frame beta chains. Each entry is one CDR3 protein sequence, shown with its most common DNA and genes. These V and J calls originate from TCRdb's pipeline instead of the authors' own analysis. The sample table contains about 680,000 distinct CDR3 sequences; only one count was recorded for around 48% of them. The ten largest clonotypes hold roughly 34% of the sample.

This sample stems from a study of blood T cells in healthy people across ages (dated by TCRdb to between 2015 and 2017). In terms of the full investigation: In model experiments, template switching captured about one uniquely barcoded TCR beta cDNA molecule for every two T cells. The study measured age-related changes in TCR beta repertoire diversity using deep sequencing normalized with unique cDNA molecular identifiers. Using the same blood draw, the study looked at two additional independent replicas of 1 million unique cDNA reads for two donors, one aged 18 to 30 and the other aged 80 or older. The donors were divided into four age groups: young (average roughly 17 years), middle-aged (roughly 42), aged (roughly 66) and long-lived (roughly 82). To avoid experimental bias, donors of different ages were spread randomly across the sequencing lanes.

What the research found in general, with its limitations: Observed TCR beta diversity per million T cells fell roughly linearly with age, and a significant reduction was already apparent by age around 40. Estimates of total diversity from one million sequenced T cells were regarded as lower bounds and underestimates. The long-lived group showed more naive CD4+ T cells, fewer expanded clones and increased TCR diversity than the aged group, suggesting age selection. Since profiling was done on bulk unsorted PBMCs, naive and antigen-experienced compartments could not be conclusively compared. A strong correlation was found between observed TCR beta diversity and the percentage of naive T cells measured by flow cytometry. Because donor CMV infection status was unknown, age-related changes in expanded clonotypes were potentially confounded.

V sheds 6 bases and J sheds 1 base, leaving 20 bases between their ends. From cysteine to phenylalanine, the CDR3 is 17 amino acids long. Just CDR3 DNA is preserved here, 51 bases in frame from base 1. CDR1 and CDR2 were assigned from the germline V gene as MNHEY and SVGEGT. This receptor was identified in a woman aged 60-75 years in good health. The chain employs TRBV6-2 or TRBV6-3 and TRBJ2-3, with an unclear D gene assignment. The source material was blood. The CDR3 loop reads CASRYTPSSKGTDTQYF. The DNA sequence follows: TGTGCCAGCAGGTACACCCCGTCCAGTAAAGGCACAGATACGCAGTATTTT.